What follows are 21 T cell receptor beta chains derived from one specimen sequenced in a study of shared clonotypes between healthy human individuals. The naive CD8 population came from CD45RO-negative cells selected for CCR7, without terminally differentiated effector memory CD45RA+ cells. The data were produced by immunoSEQ multiplex PCR, yet TCRdb's version contains in-frame clones alone and is incomplete. Among more than 2 million clones listed, 90% to 95% were seen once. Sequenced sample: naive CD8+ T cells from PBMCs. All receptors come from a man younger than 35 in good health. Some clones in this sample may be carry-over from other donors' samples.

This chain connects TRBV5-4 to TRBJ1-1, with TRBD1 as a possible D gene (5 bases). Trimming cost V 4 bases and J 4 bases, with 14 bases left between them. CDR3 length: 14 amino acids. The germline gives CDR1 SGHNT, CDR2 YYREEE (reference sequence). CDR3: CASSDFGAGTEAFF. The CDR3 DNA reads as TGTGCCAGCAGCGATTTTGGGGCAGGCACTGAAGCTTTCTTT. Based on the CDR3 plus reference TRBV5-4 and TRBJ1-1, the full variable domain is ETGVTQSPTHLIKTRGQQVTLRCSSQSGHNTVSWYQQALGQGPQFIFQYYREEENGRGNFPPRFSGLQFPNYSSELNVNALELDDSALYLCASSDFGAGTEAFFGQGTRLTVV.

The count of this clone is one. The V gene is TRBV5-6, the J gene TRBJ2-7; D gene ambiguous. Germline lookup yields CDR1 SGHDT and CDR2 YYEEEE. This CDR3 region has 12 residues. V dropped 1 base and J dropped 6 bases, with 8 bases sitting between them. The CDR3 region is CASSLTNTEQYF. CDR3 DNA sequence: TGTGCCAGCAGCTTGACCAATACCGAGCAGTACTTC.

V usage is TRBV28 and J usage is TRBJ2-5, with D maybe TRBD1 (5 bases). CDR1 and CDR2 from the germline V gene are MDHEN and SYDVKM. Trimming took 1 base from V and 7 from J, leaving 10 bases between them. The CDR3 is 13 residues long. Here the CDR3 reads CASSLSGFGTQYF. CDR3 DNA sequence: TGTGCCAGCAGTTTATCAGGGTTCGGGACCCAGTACTTC.

The CDR3 here is CASSGHQGSYGYTF. DNA of the CDR3: TGTGCCAGCAGCGGTCATCAGGGGAGTTATGGCTACACCTTC. The V and J genes are TRBV9 and TRBJ1-2, with D possibly being TRBD1 (6 bases). Germline assignment: CDR1 SGDLS and CDR2 YYNGEE. The CDR3 is 14 residues long. V dropped 3 bases and J dropped 5 bases, with 14 bases sitting between them.

The chain has TRBV25-1 and TRBJ2-7; a weak D match, TRBD1 (5 bases). The CDR3 runs to 13 residues. Germline-derived CDR1 and CDR2 are MGHDK and SYGVNS. Trimming took 4 bases from V and 7 from J, leaving 14 bases between them. For the CDR3, the DNA is TGTGCCAGCAGTGGCAGGGCTTTAGGAGAGCAGTACTTC. It codes for CASSGRALGEQYF.

V gene TRBV28 combines with J gene TRBJ2-2; D is unclear. CDR3 length: 17 amino acids. Germline V gives CDR1 MDHEN, CDR2 SYDVKM. V lost 5 bases, J lost 0 bases, and 16 bases lay in between. CDR3 nucleotide sequence: TGTGCCAGCAGTCACTCTCCCTTTGGCCCGAACACCGGGGAGCTGTTTTTT. This codes for CASSHSPFGPNTGELFF. Full variable domain (rest looked up from reference TRBV28 and TRBJ2-2): DVKVTQSSRYLVKRTGEKVFLECVQDMDHENMFWYRQDPGLGLRLIYFSYDVKMKEKGDIPEGYSVSREKKERFSLILESASTNQTSMYLCASSHSPFGPNTGELFFGEGSRLTVL.

Comments on this clone: This same CDR3 is encoded by further DNA sequences in the sample. V is TRBV27 and J is TRBJ2-1, with TRBD2 matching over 11 bases. V lost 9 bases to trimming and J lost 3 bases; unmatched junction nucleotides: 4. The CDR3 runs 14 residues. CDR1 MNHEY and CDR2 SMNVEV come from the germline V gene (reference sequence). DNA of the CDR3: TGTGCCAGTTCCGGGACTAGCGGCTACAATGAGCAGTTCTTC. Amino acids: CASSGTSGYNEQFF.

The CDR3 loop reads CASRASGKETQYF. DNA of the CDR3: TGTGCCAGCAGGGCTAGCGGAAAAGAGACCCAGTACTTC. The J gene is TRBJ2-5, the V gene TRBV2, with 7 bases matching TRBD2. Germline lookup yields CDR1 SNHLY and CDR2 FYNNEI. Germline trimming cut 6 bases from V and 3 bases from J; bases unmatched to any gene: 4. This CDR3 is 13 amino acids long.

The V call is TRBV19, the J call TRBJ2-7; D remains unclear. Trimming removed 1 base from V and 0 bases from J, with 10 bases in between. The CDR3 runs 15 residues. CDR1 is LNHDA, CDR2 SQIVND, per germline (reference sequence). DNA of the CDR3: TGTGCCAGTAGTATAGGTAAGGGATACTCCTACGAGCAGTACTTC. It translates to CASSIGKGYSYEQYF.

This clone was counted a single time. V gene TRBV6-5 combines with J gene TRBJ2-7; TRBD2 aligns across 10 bases. After removal of 3 bases from V and 4 bases from J, the junction contained 3 bases not matched to a gene. The CDR3 is made up of 14 amino acids. From germline, CDR1 is MNHEY and CDR2 SVGAGI. The chain's CDR3 is CASSYTSGKYEQYF. The DNA for the CDR3 is TGTGCCAGCAGTTATACTAGCGGGAAGTACGAGCAGTACTTC.

This clone was counted only a few times. The same CDR3 also results from other DNA sequences found in this sample. The rearrangement links TRBV5-1 to TRBJ2-1; 12 bases are a match to TRBD2. Germline V gene sequence: CDR1 SGHRS, CDR2 YFSETQ. This CDR3 region has 15 residues. With V trimmed by 0 bases and J by 5 bases, 0 bases remained unmatched. The CDR3 spells CASSLGLAGDNEQFF. DNA for the CDR3: TGCGCCAGCAGCTTGGGACTAGCGGGAGACAATGAGCAGTTCTTC.

The V gene is TRBV11-2, the J gene TRBJ1-2; 9 bases line up with TRBD1. J was trimmed by 3 bases and V by 8 bases; bases with no gene match: 10. This CDR3 is 15 amino acids long. The germline CDR1 and CDR2 sequences are SGHAT and FQNNGV. The CDR3, as DNA: TGTGCCAGCCTCCATCGGGACAGGGTGGACTATGGCTACACCTTC. Its protein product is CASLHRDRVDYGYTF.

V and J are TRBV15 and TRBJ1-4; possible D gene TRBD1, 5 bases. From germline, CDR1 is LNHNV and CDR2 YYDKDF (reference sequence). The CDR3 is made up of 16 amino acids. Between the trimmed V and J ends, which lost 3 bases and 0 bases, there was a span of 11 bases. CDR3: CATSSRGGTTNEKLFF. CDR3 nucleotide sequence: TGTGCCACCAGCAGCCGTGGGGGTACAACTAATGAAAAACTGTTTTTT.

This clone was recorded a few times. The chain uses TRBV10-3 and TRBJ1-5, with D tentatively TRBD1 (5 bases). The length of the CDR3 is 14 residues. In germline, CDR1 is ENHRY, CDR2 SYGVKD. The V end lost 2 bases, the J end lost 2 bases, and 7 bases lay between the germline ends. The CDR3 region is CAISEMGGNQPQHF. The CDR3 DNA is TGTGCCATCAGTGAGATGGGGGGCAATCAGCCCCAGCATTTT.

The table lists this clone with a few counts. The V call is TRBV19, the J call TRBJ1-5; D unresolved. Trimming cost V 4 bases and J 5 bases, with 9 bases left between them. This CDR3 spans 13 amino acids. Per germline, CDR1 LNHDA and CDR2 SQIVND (reference sequence). This CDR3 reads CASSRGTDQPQHF. The CDR3 coding sequence is TGTGCCAGTAGTAGGGGAACCGATCAGCCCCAGCATTTT.

This clone was seen only once. The rearrangement joins TRBV11-3 to TRBJ2-3, with 9 positions matching TRBD2. The CDR3 is 13 residues long. V was clipped by 3 bases and J by 6 bases; unmatched bases: 1. Germline V lookup: CDR1 SGHNT, CDR2 YENEEA. The CDR3 sequence: CASSLTSGDTQYF. CDR3 DNA sequence: TGTGCCAGCAGCTTGACTAGCGGCGATACGCAGTATTTT.

The chain carries TRBV27 and TRBJ2-7; maybe TRBD2 (6 bases). The CDR3 is 14 amino acids. V lost 3 bases and J 6 bases, leaving 15 bases between the germline ends. The germline V gene has CDR1 MNHEY and CDR2 SMNVEV (reference sequence). The CDR3 loop is CASSFQGLGREQYF. Here the CDR3 DNA reads TGTGCCAGCAGTTTTCAGGGACTGGGTCGCGAGCAGTACTTC.

V usage is TRBV30 and J usage is TRBJ1-2; D is perhaps TRBD1 (5 bases). V gave up 5 bases and J gave up 10 bases, with 20 bases separating them. The CDR3 sequence is 13 residues long. Germline-derived CDR1 and CDR2 are GTSNPN and SVGIG (reference sequence). Here the CDR3 reads CAWSIGAGFDYTF. In DNA, the CDR3 is TGTGCCTGGTCCATAGGGGCCGGATTTGACTACACCTTC.

The genes are TRBV29-1 and TRBJ2-7, with TRBD1 matching 12 bases. Per the germline V gene, CDR1 is SQVTM and CDR2 is ANQGSEA. J lost 2 bases, V lost 2 bases, and 7 bases had no gene match. The CDR3 covers 16 residues. The DNA for the CDR3 is TGCAGCGTTGAATACAGGGACAGGGGGCCTCCCTACGAGCAGTACTTC. The encoded protein is CSVEYRDRGPPYEQYF.

A few counts support this clone. The chain recombines TRBV10-1 with TRBJ1-2; no firm D call. The germline gives CDR1 WNHNN, CDR2 SYGVQD (reference sequence). The ends were cut back, 10 bases at V and 5 bases at J, with 11 bases in the middle. The CDR3 has 11 amino acids. The CDR3 DNA follows: TGCGCCAACACGAAGAGTTATGGCTACACCTTC. Translating it yields CANTKSYGYTF.

J is TRBJ2-1 and V is TRBV27; D is undetermined. The ends were cut back, 2 bases at V and 4 bases at J, with 15 bases in the middle. Germline CDR1 reads MNHEY; CDR2 reads SMNVEV (reference sequence). The CDR3 contains 16 residues. The chain's CDR3 is CASSLEQTLTYNEQFF. In DNA form, the CDR3 reads TGTGCCAGCAGTTTAGAACAGACCTTAACATACAATGAGCAGTTCTTC.